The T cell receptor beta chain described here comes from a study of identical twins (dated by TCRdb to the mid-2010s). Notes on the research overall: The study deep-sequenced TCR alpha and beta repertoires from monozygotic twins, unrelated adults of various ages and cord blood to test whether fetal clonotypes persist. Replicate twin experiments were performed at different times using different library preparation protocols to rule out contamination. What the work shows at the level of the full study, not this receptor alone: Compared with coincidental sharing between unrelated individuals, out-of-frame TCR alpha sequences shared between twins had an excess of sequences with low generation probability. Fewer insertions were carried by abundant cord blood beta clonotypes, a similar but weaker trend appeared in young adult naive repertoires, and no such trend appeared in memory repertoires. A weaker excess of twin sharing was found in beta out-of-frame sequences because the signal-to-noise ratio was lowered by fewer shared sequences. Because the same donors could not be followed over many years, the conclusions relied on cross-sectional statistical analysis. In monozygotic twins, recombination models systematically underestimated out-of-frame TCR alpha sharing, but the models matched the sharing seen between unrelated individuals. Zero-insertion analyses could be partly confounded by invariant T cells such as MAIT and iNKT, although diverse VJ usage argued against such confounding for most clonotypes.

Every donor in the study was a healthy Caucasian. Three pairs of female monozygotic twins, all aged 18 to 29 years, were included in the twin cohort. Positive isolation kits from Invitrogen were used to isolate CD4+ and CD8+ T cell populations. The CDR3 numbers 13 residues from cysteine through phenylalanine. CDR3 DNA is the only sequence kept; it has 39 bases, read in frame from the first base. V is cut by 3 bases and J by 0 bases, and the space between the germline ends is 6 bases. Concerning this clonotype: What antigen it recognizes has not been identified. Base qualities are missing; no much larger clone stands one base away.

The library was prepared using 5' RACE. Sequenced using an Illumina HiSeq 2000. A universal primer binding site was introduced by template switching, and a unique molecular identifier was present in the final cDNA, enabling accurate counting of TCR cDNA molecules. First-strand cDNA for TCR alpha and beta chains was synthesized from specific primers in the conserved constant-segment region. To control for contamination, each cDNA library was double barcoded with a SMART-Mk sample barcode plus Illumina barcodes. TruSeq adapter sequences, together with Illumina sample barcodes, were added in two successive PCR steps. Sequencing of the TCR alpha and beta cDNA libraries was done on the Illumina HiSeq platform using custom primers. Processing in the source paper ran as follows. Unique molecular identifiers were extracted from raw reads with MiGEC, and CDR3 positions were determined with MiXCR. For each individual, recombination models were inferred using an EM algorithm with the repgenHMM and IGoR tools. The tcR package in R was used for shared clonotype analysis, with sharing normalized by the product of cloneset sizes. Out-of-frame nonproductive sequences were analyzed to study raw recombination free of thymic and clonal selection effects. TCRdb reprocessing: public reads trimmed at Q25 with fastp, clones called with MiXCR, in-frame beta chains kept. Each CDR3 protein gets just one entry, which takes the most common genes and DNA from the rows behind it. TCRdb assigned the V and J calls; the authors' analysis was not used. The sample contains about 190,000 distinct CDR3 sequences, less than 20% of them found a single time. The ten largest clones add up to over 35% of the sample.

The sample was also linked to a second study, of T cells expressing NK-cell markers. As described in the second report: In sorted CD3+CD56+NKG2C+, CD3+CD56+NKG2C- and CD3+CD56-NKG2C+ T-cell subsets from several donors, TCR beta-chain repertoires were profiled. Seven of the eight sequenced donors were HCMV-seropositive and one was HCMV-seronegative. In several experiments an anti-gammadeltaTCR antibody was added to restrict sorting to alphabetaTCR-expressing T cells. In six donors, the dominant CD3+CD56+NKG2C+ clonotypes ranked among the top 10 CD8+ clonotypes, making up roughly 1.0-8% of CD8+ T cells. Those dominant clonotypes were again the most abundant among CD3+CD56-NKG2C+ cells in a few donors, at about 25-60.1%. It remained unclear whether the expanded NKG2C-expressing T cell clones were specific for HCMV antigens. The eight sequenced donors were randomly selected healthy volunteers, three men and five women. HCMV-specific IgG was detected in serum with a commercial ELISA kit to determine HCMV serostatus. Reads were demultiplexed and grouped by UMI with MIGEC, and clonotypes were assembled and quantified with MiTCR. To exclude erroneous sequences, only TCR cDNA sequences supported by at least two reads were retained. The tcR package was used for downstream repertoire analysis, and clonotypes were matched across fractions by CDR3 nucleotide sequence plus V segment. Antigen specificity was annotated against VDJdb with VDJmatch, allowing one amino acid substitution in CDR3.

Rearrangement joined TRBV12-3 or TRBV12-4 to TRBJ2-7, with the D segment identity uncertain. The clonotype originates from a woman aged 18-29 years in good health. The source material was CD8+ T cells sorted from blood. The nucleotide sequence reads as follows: TGTGCCAGCAGTTTTGAGCTCTCCTACGAGCAGTACTTC. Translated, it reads CASSFELSYEQYF.